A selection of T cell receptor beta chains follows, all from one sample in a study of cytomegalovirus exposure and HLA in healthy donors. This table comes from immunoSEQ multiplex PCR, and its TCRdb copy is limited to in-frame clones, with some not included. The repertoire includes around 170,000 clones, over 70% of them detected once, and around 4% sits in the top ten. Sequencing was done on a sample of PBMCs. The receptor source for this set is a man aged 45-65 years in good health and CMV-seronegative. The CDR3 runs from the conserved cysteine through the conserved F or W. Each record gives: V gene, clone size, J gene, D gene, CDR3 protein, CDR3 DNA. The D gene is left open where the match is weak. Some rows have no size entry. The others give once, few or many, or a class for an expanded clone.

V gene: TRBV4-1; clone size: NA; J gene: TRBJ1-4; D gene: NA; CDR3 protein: CASSQPDRGDEKLFF; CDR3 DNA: TGCGCCAGCAGCCAGCCGGATAGGGGTGATGAAAAACTGTTTTTT
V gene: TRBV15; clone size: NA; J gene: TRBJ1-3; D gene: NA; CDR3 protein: CATSRRGYGNTIYF; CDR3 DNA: TGTGCCACCAGTAGAAGGGGTTATGGAAACACCATATATTTT
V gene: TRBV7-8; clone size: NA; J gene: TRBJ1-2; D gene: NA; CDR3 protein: CASSLAGVDYGYTF; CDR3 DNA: TGTGCCAGCAGCTTAGCGGGAGTTGACTATGGCTACACCTTC
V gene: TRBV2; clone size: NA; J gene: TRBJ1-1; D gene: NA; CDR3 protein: CASSRFTGNTEAFF; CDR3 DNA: TGTGCCAGCAGTAGGTTCACGGGGAACACTGAAGCTTTCTTT
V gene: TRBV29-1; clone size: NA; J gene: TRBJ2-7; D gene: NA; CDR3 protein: CSVESSSYEQYF; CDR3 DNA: TGCAGCGTTGAAAGTAGCTCCTACGAGCAGTACTTC
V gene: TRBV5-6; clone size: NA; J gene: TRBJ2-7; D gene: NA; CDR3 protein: CASSLQAGYEQYF; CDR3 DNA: TGTGCCAGCAGCCTCCAGGCGGGCTACGAGCAGTACTTC
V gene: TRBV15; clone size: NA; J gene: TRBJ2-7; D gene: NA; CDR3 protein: CATSRGRESSYEQYF; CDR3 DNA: TGTGCCACCAGCAGGGGACGGGAGAGCTCCTACGAGCAGTACTTC
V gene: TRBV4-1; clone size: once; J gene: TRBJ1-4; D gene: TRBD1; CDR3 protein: CASSQLQGNTNEKLFF; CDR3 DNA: TGCGCCAGCAGCCAACTACAGGGGAACACTAATGAAAAACTGTTTTTT
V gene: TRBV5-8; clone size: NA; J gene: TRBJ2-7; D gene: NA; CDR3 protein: CASSFYGKRVRQVTYEQYF; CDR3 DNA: TGTGCCAGCAGCTTTTACGGTAAGCGAGTCCGCCAAGTAACCTACGAGCAGTACTTC
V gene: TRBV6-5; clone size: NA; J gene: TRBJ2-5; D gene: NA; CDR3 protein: CASSYSSMETQYF; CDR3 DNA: TGTGCCAGCAGTTACTCGAGCATGGAGACCCAGTACTTC
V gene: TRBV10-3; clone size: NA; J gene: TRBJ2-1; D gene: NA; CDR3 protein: CAIMQAIHNEQFF; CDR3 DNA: TGTGCCATCATGCAAGCGATCCACAATGAGCAGTTCTTC
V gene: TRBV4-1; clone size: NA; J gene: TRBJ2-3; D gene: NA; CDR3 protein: CASSQELTPGRAQYF; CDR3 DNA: TGCGCCAGCAGCCAAGAGTTGACTCCCGGCCGTGCGCAGTATTTT
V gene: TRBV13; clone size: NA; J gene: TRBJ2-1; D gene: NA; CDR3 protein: CASAARKGADAYNEQFF; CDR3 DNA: TGTGCCAGCGCAGCCCGAAAAGGGGCGGACGCCTACAATGAGCAGTTCTTC
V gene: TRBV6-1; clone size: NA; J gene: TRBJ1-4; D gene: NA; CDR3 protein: CASSRGENEKLFF; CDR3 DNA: TGTGCCAGCAGTCGGGGGGAAAATGAAAAACTGTTTTTT
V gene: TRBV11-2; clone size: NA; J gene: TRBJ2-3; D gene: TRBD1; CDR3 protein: CASSLDRGLVNTQYF; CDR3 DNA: TGTGCCAGCAGCCTGGACAGGGGGCTTGTGAATACGCAGTATTTT
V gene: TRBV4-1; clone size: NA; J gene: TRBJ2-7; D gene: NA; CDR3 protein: CASSPPPGVGRGSEQYF; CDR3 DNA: TGCGCCAGCAGCCCCCCCCCGGGGGTGGGGAGAGGGTCCGAGCAGTACTTC
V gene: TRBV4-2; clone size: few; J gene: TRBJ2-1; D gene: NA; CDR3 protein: CASSQSQGYNNEQFF; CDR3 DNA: TGTGCCAGCAGCCAAAGCCAGGGGTATAACAATGAGCAGTTCTTC
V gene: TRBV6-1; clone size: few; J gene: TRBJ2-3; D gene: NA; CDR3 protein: CASSELGGSPSTQYF; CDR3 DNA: TGTGCCAGCAGTGAACTTGGGGGCAGCCCAAGTACGCAGTATTTT
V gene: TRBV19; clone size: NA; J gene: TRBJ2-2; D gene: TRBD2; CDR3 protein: CASYNSGGPSRELFF; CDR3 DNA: TGTGCCAGTTACAACAGCGGGGGCCCCTCTAGGGAGCTGTTTTTT
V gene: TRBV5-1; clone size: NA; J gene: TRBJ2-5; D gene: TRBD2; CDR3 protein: CASSLAPAGGRETQYF; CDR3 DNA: TGCGCCAGCAGCTTGGCCCCCGCGGGGGGGCGGGAGACCCAGTACTTC
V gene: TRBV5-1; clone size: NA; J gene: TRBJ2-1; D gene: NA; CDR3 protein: CASCNGNSYNEQFF; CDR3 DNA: TGCGCCAGCTGCAATGGAAACAGCTACAATGAGCAGTTCTTC
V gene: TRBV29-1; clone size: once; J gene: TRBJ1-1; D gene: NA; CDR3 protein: CSVYGTRNTEAFF; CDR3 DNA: TGCAGCGTTTACGGGACAAGAAACACTGAAGCTTTCTTT
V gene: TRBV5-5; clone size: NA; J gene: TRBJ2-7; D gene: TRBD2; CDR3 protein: CASSLGGGLGRYEQYF; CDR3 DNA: TGTGCCAGCAGCCTCGGGGGGGGACTGGGACGCTACGAGCAGTACTTC
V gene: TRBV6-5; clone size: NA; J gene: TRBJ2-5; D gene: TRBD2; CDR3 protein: CASSPRGGETQYF; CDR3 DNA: TGTGCCAGCAGCCCCCGGGGGGGCGAGACCCAGTACTTC
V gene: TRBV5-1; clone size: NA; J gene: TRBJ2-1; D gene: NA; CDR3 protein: CASSFSGFNEQFF; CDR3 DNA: TGCGCCAGCAGCTTTTCCGGGTTCAATGAGCAGTTCTTC
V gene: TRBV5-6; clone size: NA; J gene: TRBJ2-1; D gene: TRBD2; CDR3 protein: CASSLPGLATDNEQFF; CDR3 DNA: TGTGCCAGCAGCTTGCCAGGACTAGCAACAGACAATGAGCAGTTCTTC
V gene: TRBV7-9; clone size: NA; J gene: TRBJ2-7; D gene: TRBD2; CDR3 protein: CSSSADRGGRRDYEQYF; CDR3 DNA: TGTTCCAGCAGCGCCGACCGGGGGGGGAGAAGAGATTACGAGCAGTACTTC
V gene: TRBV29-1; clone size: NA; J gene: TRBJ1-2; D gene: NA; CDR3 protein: CSVNHGGENGYTF; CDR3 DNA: TGCAGCGTGAACCACGGGGGGGAGAATGGCTACACCTTC
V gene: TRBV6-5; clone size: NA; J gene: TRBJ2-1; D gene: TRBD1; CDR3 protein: CASSPRDRGWDEQFF; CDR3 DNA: TGTGCCAGCAGCCCTCGGGACAGGGGGTGGGATGAGCAGTTCTTC
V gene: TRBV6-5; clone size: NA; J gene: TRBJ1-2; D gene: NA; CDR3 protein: CASSYGGALGYTF; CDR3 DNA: TGTGCCAGCAGTTACGGGGGGGCGCTTGGCTACACCTTC
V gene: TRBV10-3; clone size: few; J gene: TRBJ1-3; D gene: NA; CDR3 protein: CAISEYGPGNTIYF; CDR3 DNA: TGTGCCATCAGTGAGTATGGCCCCGGAAACACCATATATTTT
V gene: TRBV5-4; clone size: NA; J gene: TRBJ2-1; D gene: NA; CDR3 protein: CASSPAGSQGDEQFF; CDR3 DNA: TGTGCCAGCAGCCCCGCGGGCTCCCAAGGTGATGAGCAGTTCTTC
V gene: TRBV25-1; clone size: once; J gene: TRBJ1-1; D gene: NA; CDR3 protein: CASDIRRNTEAFF; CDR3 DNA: TGTGCCAGCGATATCCGTAGAAACACTGAAGCTTTCTTT
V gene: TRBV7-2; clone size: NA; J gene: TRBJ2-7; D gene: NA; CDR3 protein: CASAQAYEQYF; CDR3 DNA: TGTGCCAGCGCACAGGCCTACGAGCAGTACTTC
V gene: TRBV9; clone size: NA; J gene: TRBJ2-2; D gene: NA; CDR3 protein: CASSVGRVGELFF; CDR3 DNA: TGTGCCAGCAGCGTAGGGAGGGTTGGAGAGCTGTTTTTT
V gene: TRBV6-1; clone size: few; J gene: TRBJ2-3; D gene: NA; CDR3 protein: CASSFPGGTAWYF; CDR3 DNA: TGTGCCAGCAGCTTCCCCGGAGGGACCGCCTGGTATTTT
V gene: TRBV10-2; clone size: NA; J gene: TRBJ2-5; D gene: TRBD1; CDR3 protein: CASNRDRGLQETQYF; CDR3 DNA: TGCGCCAGCAACCGGGACAGGGGGCTGCAAGAGACCCAGTACTTC
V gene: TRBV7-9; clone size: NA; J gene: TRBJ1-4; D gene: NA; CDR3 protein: CASSLVTAGVEKLFF; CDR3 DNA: TGTGCCAGCAGCTTGGTGACGGCGGGGGTTGAAAAACTGTTTTTT
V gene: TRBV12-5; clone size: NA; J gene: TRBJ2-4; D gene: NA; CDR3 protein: CASGLGTLGKNIQYF; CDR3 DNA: TGTGCTAGTGGTTTGGGGACACTGGGCAAAAACATTCAGTACTTC
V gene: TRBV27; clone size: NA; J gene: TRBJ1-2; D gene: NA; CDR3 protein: CASSSGTRGIHGYTF; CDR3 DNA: TGTGCCAGCAGTTCCGGTACTCGGGGAATTCATGGCTACACCTTC
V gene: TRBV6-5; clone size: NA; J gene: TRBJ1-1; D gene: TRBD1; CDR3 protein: CASSKRTGNTEAFF; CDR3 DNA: TGTGCCAGCAGTAAGAGGACAGGGAACACTGAGGCTTTCTTT
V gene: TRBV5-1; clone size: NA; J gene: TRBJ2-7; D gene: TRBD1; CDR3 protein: CASSPGQGRDEQYF; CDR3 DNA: TGCGCCAGCAGCCCGGGACAGGGTAGGGACGAGCAGTACTTC
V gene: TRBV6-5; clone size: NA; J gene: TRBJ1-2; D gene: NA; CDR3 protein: CASSGGYGYTF; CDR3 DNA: TGTGCCAGCAGCGGGGGGTATGGCTACACCTTC
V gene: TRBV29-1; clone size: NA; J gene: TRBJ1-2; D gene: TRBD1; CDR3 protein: CSVRGPGASYGYTF; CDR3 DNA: TGCAGCGTTAGGGGGCCGGGAGCTTCCTATGGCTACACCTTC
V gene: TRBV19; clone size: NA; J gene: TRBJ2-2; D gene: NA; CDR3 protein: CASRISGTGELFF; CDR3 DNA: TGTGCCAGTAGGATCTCGGGGACCGGGGAGCTGTTTTTT
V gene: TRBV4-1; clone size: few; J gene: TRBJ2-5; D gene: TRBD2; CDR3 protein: CASSQAGDETQYF; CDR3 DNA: TGCGCCAGCAGCCAGGCGGGGGATGAGACCCAGTACTTC
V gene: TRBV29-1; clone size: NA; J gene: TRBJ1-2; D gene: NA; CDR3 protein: CSVVSEGYTF; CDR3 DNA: TGCAGCGTTGTTAGTGAGGGCTACACCTTC
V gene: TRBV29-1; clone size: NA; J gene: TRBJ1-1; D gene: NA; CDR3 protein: CSVGFLRGDTEAFF; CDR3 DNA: TGCAGCGTTGGATTCTTAAGGGGTGACACTGAAGCTTTCTTT
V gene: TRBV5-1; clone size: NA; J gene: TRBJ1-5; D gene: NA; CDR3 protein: CASSLDSSSNQPQHF; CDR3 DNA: TGCGCCAGCAGCTTAGACAGTTCAAGCAATCAGCCCCAGCATTTT
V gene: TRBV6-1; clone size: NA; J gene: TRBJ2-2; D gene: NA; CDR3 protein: CASSERAGWAGELFF; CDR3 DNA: TGTGCCAGCAGTGAACGGGCAGGGTGGGCCGGGGAGCTGTTTTTT
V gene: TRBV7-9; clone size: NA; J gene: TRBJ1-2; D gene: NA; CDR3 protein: CASSPDGNYGYTF; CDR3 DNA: TGTGCCAGCAGCCCAGACGGGAACTATGGCTACACCTTC
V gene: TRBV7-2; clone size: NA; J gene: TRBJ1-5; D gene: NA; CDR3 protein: CASSVRDNQPQHF; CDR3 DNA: TGTGCCAGCAGCGTCCGGGACAATCAGCCCCAGCATTTT
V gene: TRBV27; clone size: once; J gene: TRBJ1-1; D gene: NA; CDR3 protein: CASRSGYSTEAFF; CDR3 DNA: TGTGCCAGCAGGTCAGGGTATAGCACTGAAGCTTTCTTT
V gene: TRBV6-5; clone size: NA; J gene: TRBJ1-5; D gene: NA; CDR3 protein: CASSANGGLNQPQHF; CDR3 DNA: TGTGCCAGCAGCGCGAATGGGGGCCTAAATCAGCCCCAGCATTTT